These T cell receptor beta chains were read from a single sample in a study of patients and donors after allogeneic stem cell transplantation. TCRdb reprocessed the RT-PCR reads via MiXCR and lists one record per CDR3 protein. The sample includes fewer than 500,000 distinct CDR3 sequences, around 15% of them seen just once. Sequencing was performed on blood, either unsorted or a sorted T cell fraction (not recorded which). The receptor source for this set is a human donor who was either an allogeneic HSCT recipient or a stem cell or donor lymphocyte infusion donor (not recorded which). It is not recorded whose cells these are; they may come from a transplant donor. Each CDR3 is given with its conserved first and last residue. The D gene is left open where the match is weak. The size of a clone is reported for some rows only, either as once, few or many, or as a class for expanded clones.

v_gene	j_gene	len	d_gene	abundance	CDR3aa	CDR3nt
TRBV6-1	TRBJ1-1	16	TRBD1	.	CASSGSNRGRNTEAFF	TGTGCCAGCAGTGGATCTAACAGGGGGCGAAATACTGAAGCTTTCTTT
TRBV7-2	TRBJ1-6	15	.	.	CASSLDAGLGSPLHF	TGTGCCAGCAGCTTAGACGCGGGACTTGGTTCACCCCTCCACTTT
TRBV10-3	TRBJ2-3	16	TRBD2	few	CAISAGLARPTDTQYF	TGTGCCATCAGTGCGGGACTAGCGAGGCCCACAGATACGCAGTATTTT
TRBV25-1	TRBJ2-2	13	.	few	CASIGRDTGELFF	TGTGCCAGCATAGGACGCGACACCGGGGAGCTGTTTTTT
TRBV20-1	TRBJ1-4	14	.	.	CSARISATNEKLFF	TGCAGTGCTCGCATTTCAGCAACTAATGAAAAACTGTTTTTT
TRBV29-1	TRBJ1-2	13	TRBD1	few	CSASRQGGYGYTF	TGCAGCGCTTCCAGACAGGGAGGTTATGGCTACACCTTC
TRBV2	TRBJ2-1	15	TRBD1	.	CASSYSGTGKNEQFF	TGTGCCAGCAGCTATAGTGGGACAGGGAAGAATGAGCAGTTCTTC
TRBV18	TRBJ1-5	13	.	many	CASSPDRNQPQHF	TGCGCCAGCAGCCCAGACCGAAATCAGCCCCAGCATTTT
TRBV10-3	TRBJ1-1	14	.	few	CAISGAAGNTEAFF	TGTGCCATCAGTGGGGCGGCAGGCAACACTGAAGCTTTCTTT
TRBV7-8	TRBJ2-7	13	.	many	CASSLGNGYEQYF	TGTGCCAGCAGCTTGGGGAATGGGTACGAGCAGTACTTC
TRBV6-1	TRBJ1-2	14	.	few	CASTPGHRNYGYTF	TGTGCCAGCACCCCGGGTCACAGGAACTATGGCTACACCTTC
TRBV6-5	TRBJ1-4	14	.	.	CASSYSPGVEKLFF	TGTGCCAGCAGTTACTCCCCCGGGGTGGAAAAACTGTTTTTT
TRBV5-1	TRBJ1-6	15	.	few	CASRMVTGSGSPLHF	TGCGCCAGCAGGATGGTTACAGGATCGGGCTCACCCCTCCACTTT
TRBV4-2	TRBJ1-2	14	.	many	CASRPHRDNYGYTF	TGTGCCAGCAGACCGCACAGGGATAACTATGGCTACACCTTC
TRBV7-9	TRBJ2-5	15	.	.	CASSLKSGLRETQYF	TGTGCCAGCAGCTTAAAGTCGGGGTTGAGGGAGACCCAGTACTTC
TRBV20-1	TRBJ2-7	15	.	.	CSAREGSANSYEQYF	TGCAGTGCTAGAGAGGGTAGCGCAAATTCCTACGAGCAGTACTTC
TRBV10-3	TRBJ2-3	15	TRBD2	few	CAISQLAGATDTQYF	TGTGCCATCAGTCAACTAGCGGGGGCCACAGATACGCAGTATTTT
TRBV6-1	TRBJ1-4	13	.	few	CASSKGFNEKLFF	TGTGCCAGCAGTAAGGGGTTTAATGAAAAACTGTTTTTT
TRBV30	TRBJ2-7	13	.	.	CAWLIRVPYEQYF	TGTGCCTGGCTGATTAGGGTACCCTACGAGCAGTACTTC
TRBV12-5	TRBJ1-1	13	.	few	CASGLYGGSEAFF	TGTGCTAGTGGTTTGTACGGGGGCTCTGAAGCTTTCTTT
TRBV10-3	TRBJ1-2	12	.	.	CAARSFPYGYTF	TGTGCAGCCCGCTCATTTCCTTATGGCTACACCTTC
TRBV10-3	TRBJ2-3	11	.	many	CAISEVDTQYF	TGTGCCATCAGTGAGGTTGATACGCAGTATTTT
TRBV20-1	TRBJ2-7	15	.	.	CSARDRVRRGSEQYF	TGCAGTGCTAGAGATAGGGTCCGGAGGGGGAGCGAGCAGTACTTC
TRBV30	TRBJ1-6	16	TRBD1	few	CAWSTTLTGGGSPLHF	TGTGCCTGGAGTACCACGCTTACAGGGGGGGGATCACCCCTCCACTTT
TRBV5-1	TRBJ2-1	19	TRBD2	few	CASSGGLAGGKRVDNEQFF	TGCGCCAGCAGCGGTGGACTAGCGGGAGGGAAAAGGGTAGACAATGAGCAGTTCTTC
TRBV20-1	TRBJ1-1	15	.	.	CSASEPSGASTEAFF	TGCAGTGCTAGTGAACCTTCCGGGGCGAGCACTGAAGCTTTCTTT
TRBV5-4	TRBJ1-2	14	.	.	CASSLGQGIYGYTF	TGTGCCAGCAGCTTGGGGCAGGGGATCTATGGCTACACCTTC
TRBV7-9	TRBJ2-5	15	.	.	CASSLRPQDRETQYF	TGTGCCAGCAGCTTAAGACCCCAAGATAGAGAGACCCAGTACTTC
TRBV9	TRBJ2-5	12	.	few	CASSEPRETQYF	TGTGCCAGCAGCGAGCCCCGGGAGACCCAGTACTTC
TRBV6-2/TRBV6-3	TRBJ2-4	15	.	few	CASSSGGAPGYIQYF	TGTGCCAGCAGTTCCGGAGGGGCCCCAGGGTACATTCAGTACTTC
TRBV5-1	TRBJ1-6	15	TRBD1	few	CASSFGTGSSSPLHF	TGCGCCAGCAGCTTCGGGACAGGGTCGAGCTCACCCCTCCACTTT
TRBV2	TRBJ1-2	14	.	.	CASHPRGESYGYTF	TGTGCCAGCCATCCCAGGGGAGAGAGCTATGGCTACACCTTC
TRBV6-1	TRBJ1-4	16	.	.	CASRLKSGAGNEKLFF	TGTGCCAGCAGACTAAAATCGGGCGCGGGTAATGAAAAACTGTTTTTT
TRBV24-1	TRBJ2-3	17	TRBD2	.	CATSGSTSGRVPDTQYF	TGTGCCACCAGTGGTTCGACTAGCGGGAGGGTTCCAGATACGCAGTATTTT
TRBV7-2	TRBJ1-3	15	.	.	CASSPGANPGNTIYF	TGTGCCAGCAGCCCTGGGGCAAATCCTGGAAACACCATATATTTT
TRBV6-2/TRBV6-3	TRBJ1-4	18	.	.	CASSYSGGTGGSVGKLFF	TGTGCCAGCAGTTACAGCGGGGGGACCGGGGGATCTGTCGGAAAACTGTTTTTT
TRBV29-1	TRBJ1-2	15	.	few	CSVEGQVLSNYGYTF	TGCAGCGTTGAGGGTCAGGTCCTCTCTAACTATGGCTACACCTTC